These 15 T cell receptor beta chains share one sample of origin, sequenced in a study of cytomegalovirus exposure and HLA in healthy donors. PCR employed 60 Vbeta and 13 Jbeta primers. Sequenced by immunoSEQ multiplex PCR; TCRdb stores in-frame clones only, minus some. Found here are approximately 180,000 clones, more than 75% of them singletons; the top ten hold around 1.5%. Sequencing used PBMCs. The receptors were sampled from a woman younger than 35 in good health and CMV-seronegative.

V usage is TRBV18 and J usage is TRBJ2-1, with 9 bases matching TRBD1. CDR3 length: 16 amino acids. V dropped 4 bases and J dropped 2; count of bases not matched to a gene: 6. The V gene's germline CDR1 is KGHSH and CDR2 LQKENI. This chain's CDR3 is CASSRPRTGAYNEQFF. For the CDR3, the DNA is TGTGCCAGCTCACGACCTAGGACAGGGGCCTACAATGAGCAGTTCTTC.

The chain employs TRBV29-1 and TRBJ2-2; TRBD2 might be the D (5 bases). V lost 4 bases and J lost 6, with 12 bases in between. The CDR3 sequence is 13 residues long. In germline, CDR1 is SQVTM, CDR2 ANQGSEA. The CDR3 DNA follows: TGCAGCGTTGGAGGCTTAGCGTCCGGGGAGCTGTTTTTT. This gives the protein CSVGGLASGELFF.

The chain links TRBV5-1 to TRBJ1-3; TRBD1 matches 8 bases. CDR3 size: 15 residues. The ends lost 0 bases at V and 6 bases at J; junction bases unmatched: 5. Germline values: CDR1 SGHRS, CDR2 YFSETQ. DNA of the CDR3: TGCGCCAGCAGCTTGGATGGACAGGGTGAAAACACCATATATTTT. Its translation: CASSLDGQGENTIYF.

V and J are TRBV9 and TRBJ1-2; possibly TRBD1 for D (6 bases). From germline, CDR1 is SGDLS and CDR2 YYNGEE. The CDR3 has 16 residues. V lost 3 bases and J 6 bases, leaving 21 bases between the germline ends. CDR3 nucleotide sequence: TGTGCCAGCAGCGCACTAGGGGGGGGTAGGATGCATGGCTACACCTTC. Protein: CASSALGGGRMHGYTF.

The chain joins TRBV15 to TRBJ2-2, with D perhaps matching TRBD2 (6 bases). With 0 bases removed from V and 1 base from J, the gap between germline ends came to 9 bases. CDR3 size: 16 residues. Germline V lookup: CDR1 LNHNV, CDR2 YYDKDF (reference sequence). In nucleotides, the CDR3 is TGTGCCACCAGCAGAGATCGGGAGAGGAACACCGGGGAGCTGTTTTTT. It codes for CATSRDRERNTGELFF.

J is TRBJ2-7 and V is TRBV13, with a tentative D call TRBD1 (6 bases). The CDR3 spans 13 residues. Germline V gene lookup returns CDR1 PRHDT and CDR2 FYEKMQ (reference sequence). Trimming took 7 bases from V and 1 from J, leaving 11 bases between them. CDR3 coding DNA: TGTGCCAGCACAGGGGCAGGTTCCTACGAGCAGTACTTC. It yields the protein CASTGAGSYEQYF.

This clone was picked up one time. The rearrangement joins TRBV5-1 to TRBJ1-1; TRBD1 agrees at 10 bases. This CDR3 has 15 residues. The J segment lost 5 bases and the V segment lost 3 bases, leaving 7 bases of the junction unmatched. Germline V gives CDR1 SGHRS, CDR2 YFSETQ. The CDR3 loop is CASSSFGTGVTEAFF. The CDR3 region has the DNA TGCGCCAGCAGCTCCTTCGGGACAGGGGTGACTGAAGCTTTCTTT.

This chain uses TRBV27 with TRBJ2-5, with TRBD1 matching 7 bases. Germline CDR1 and CDR2: MNHEY and SMNVEV (reference sequence). The CDR3 is made up of 14 amino acids. V shed 6 bases, J shed 4 bases, and the junction held 8 bases outside the gene matches. The CDR3 bases are TGTGCCAGCAGCAAGACAGGGTGGGGAGAGACCCAGTACTTC. It codes for CASSKTGWGETQYF.

V and J are TRBV2 and TRBJ1-1, with D perhaps matching TRBD1 (6 bases). V was trimmed by 5 bases and J by 6 bases, leaving 16 bases between them. The CDR3 loop spans 14 amino acids. In germline, CDR1 is SNHLY, CDR2 FYNNEI. The DNA of the CDR3 is TGTGCCAGCAGTTCTCAGGGGATGGTCTCTGAAGCTTTCTTT. Translation gives CASSSQGMVSEAFF.

The chain employs TRBV27 and TRBJ1-1; no reliable D call. Trimming left V 2 bases short and J 4 bases short, with 11 bases between. CDR3 length equals 14 residues. CDR1 and CDR2 (germline): MNHEY, SMNVEV (reference sequence). CDR3 in amino acids: CASSLVVGSTEAFF. The CDR3 bases are TGTGCCAGCAGTTTAGTGGTGGGCTCCACTGAAGCTTTCTTT.

The rearrangement links TRBV27 to TRBJ1-2; 9 positions agree with TRBD1. CDR1 is MNHEY and CDR2 is SMNVEV in the germline V gene (reference sequence). Losses at the gene ends were 5 bases for V and 0 bases for J; bases not matched to a gene: 1. This CDR3 comprises 14 residues. In DNA form, the CDR3 reads TGTGCCAGCAGTCGGGACAGGGCTAACTATGGCTACACCTTC. Translated: CASSRDRANYGYTF.

This rearrangement joins TRBV21-1 to TRBJ1-1; the table's D call of TRBD1 was not tested on the DNA. TRBV21-1 is given as a pseudogene. The CDR3 has 15 amino acids. In DNA form, the CDR3 reads TGTGCCAGCACCTCGGAATGGGACAATAACACTGAAGCTTTCTTT. As protein: CASTSEWDNNTEAFF.

The chain links TRBV6-1 to TRBJ1-1; TRBD1 aligns across 7 bases. The germline gives CDR1 MNHNS, CDR2 SASEGT. The CDR3 length is 15 residues. Trimming cost V 9 bases and J 1 base; bases outside gene matches: 11. Written as DNA, the CDR3 is TGTGCCAGTAGAAACTCAGGGGGATGGAACACTGAAGCTTTCTTT. Amino acid sequence: CASRNSGGWNTEAFF.

In nucleotides, the CDR3 is TGCGCCAGCAGCCAAGGGGGGACAGGGGGCCAGCCCCAGCATTTT. Its protein is CASSQGGTGGQPQHF. The chain links TRBV4-1 to TRBJ1-5, with TRBD1 identical over 12 bases. Germline V gene lookup returns CDR1 MGHRA and CDR2 YSYEKL. Losses at the gene ends were 1 base for V and 7 bases for J; bases not matched to a gene: 2. The CDR3 spans 15 residues.

V is TRBV28 and J is TRBJ2-5; 9 nucleotides agree with TRBD2. The J segment lost 3 bases and the V segment lost 5 bases, leaving 4 bases of the junction unmatched. Germline V lookup: CDR1 MDHEN, CDR2 SYDVKM. This CDR3 is 14 amino acids long. In DNA form, the CDR3 reads TGTGCCAGCAGTGACAGCGGGGGGAAAGAGACCCAGTACTTC. This codes for CASSDSGGKETQYF.